Listed below are T cell receptor beta chains from one sample, sequenced in a study of blood T cell repertoires in COVID-19. Some clones are missing from TCRdb's copy, which holds only in-frame ones; the method was immunoSEQ multiplex PCR. Of approximately 100,000 clones in the sample, 80% to 90% are singletons; the top ten hold about 10%. The sample was peripheral blood. The receptors shown here come from a human donor in a cohort sampled during active COVID-19. Both conserved end residues are part of each CDR3. A D gene is named only where the DNA matches it firmly.

v_gene	d_gene	j_gene	CDR3aa	CDR3nt
TRBV7-2	.	TRBJ2-3	CASSLSGRARGLTQYF	TGTGCCAGCAGCTTATCGGGACGCGCCCGGGGACTTACGCAGTATTTT
TRBV6-5	TRBD2	TRBJ2-7	CASSYTRLANNYEQYF	TGTGCCAGCAGTTACACCCGACTAGCGAATAACTACGAGCAGTACTTC
TRBV5-1	TRBD2	TRBJ2-7	CASSLEGTSGREQYF	TGCGCCAGCAGCTTGGAGGGGACTAGCGGGAGGGAGCAGTACTTC
TRBV14	.	TRBJ1-2	CASSQEVLYGYTF	TGTGCCAGCAGCCAAGAAGTACTCTATGGCTACACCTTC
TRBV5-1	TRBD2	TRBJ2-7	CASSLAPSSGKGGTYEQYF	TGCGCCAGCAGCTTGGCCCCATCCTCCGGGAAGGGAGGGACCTACGAGCAGTACTTC
TRBV4-1	TRBD1	TRBJ1-1	CASSQGTGLGDTEAFF	TGCGCCAGCAGCCAGGGGACAGGGCTAGGAGACACTGAAGCTTTCTTT
TRBV18	.	TRBJ1-3	CASSPRDSSGNTIYF	TGTGCCAGCTCACCACGAGACAGCTCTGGAAACACCATATATTTT
TRBV6-6	TRBD1	TRBJ1-6	CASSSADRANSPLHF	TGTGCCAGCAGTTCCGCCGACAGGGCGAATTCACCCCTCCACTTT
TRBV5-1	.	TRBJ2-7	CASSLVGSEREQYF	TGCGCCAGCAGCTTGGTTGGTTCTGAGCGCGAGCAGTACTTC
TRBV7-9	.	TRBJ1-1	CASSSNSHLGGNTEAFF	TGTGCCAGCAGCTCGAATAGTCACCTCGGGGGGAACACTGAAGCTTTCTTT